One and the same sample provided the 30 T cell receptor beta chains below, sequenced in a study of vaccination and CD4 T cells after COVID-19. Researchers used the Oncomine TCR Beta short-read assay to sequence DNA from cultured CD4+ T cells. In TCRdb, the PCR reads were re-called with MiXCR into one record per CDR3 protein. The table includes 20,000 to 25,000 distinct CDR3 sequences, about 48% detected once. These receptors' antigens are unknown. The treatment here: approximately nine-day PBMC culture with coronavirus spike peptide pools or control peptides (ViraFEST assay). What was sequenced was CD4+ T cells from blood, cultured in vitro. The source of these receptors is a human donor who had recovered from COVID-19.

This sequence joins TRBV19 and TRBJ1-5; D gene uncertain. The V end was cut by 4 bases, the J end by 0 bases, with 4 bases between. Looked up from germline, CDR1 is LNHDA and CDR2 is SQIVND (reference sequence). This CDR3 spans 13 amino acids. The CDR3 loop is CASSTISNQPQHF. As DNA, the CDR3 is TGTGCCAGTAGTACAATTAGCAATCAGCCCCAGCATTTT.

This chain uses TRBV27 with TRBJ2-1; 7 nucleotides agree with TRBD2. The germline CDR1 and CDR2 sequences are MNHEY and SMNVEV (reference sequence). The V gene end was trimmed by 5 bases and the J gene end by 4 bases; junction bases not matched to a gene: 8. The CDR3 is 15 residues long. The CDR3 sequence is CASSRTSLAYNEQFF. CDR3 DNA sequence: TGTGCCAGCAGTAGGACTAGTCTTGCTTACAATGAGCAGTTCTTC.

The gene calls are TRBV24-1 and TRBJ2-2; D is undetermined. Trimming cost V 2 bases and J 6 bases, with 9 bases left between them. Germline CDR1 reads KGHDR; CDR2 reads SFDVKD. The CDR3 contains 14 residues. CDR3 nucleotides: TGTGCCACCAGTGATTACCCGGCTCCCGGGGAGCTGTTTTTT. Translating it yields CATSDYPAPGELFF.

This chain connects TRBV30 to TRBJ2-5; D possibly corresponds to TRBD1 (6 bases). Trimming pared 1 base from V and 4 bases from J, leaving 10 bases between. Germline V gene data show CDR1 as GTSNPN and CDR2 as SVGIG (reference sequence). The CDR3 extends over 13 amino acids. The CDR3 DNA is TGTGCCTGGAGTGGGGGGCGCTTAGAGACCCAGTACTTC. It is translated as CAWSGGRLETQYF.

This clonotype occurred a few times. The chain recombines TRBV20-1 with TRBJ1-2; 7 bases are shared with TRBD1. CDR1 DFQATT and CDR2 SNEGSKA come from the germline V gene (reference sequence). This CDR3 has 13 amino acids. With V trimmed by 5 bases and J by 0 bases, 3 bases remained unmatched. The CDR3 DNA follows: TGCAGTGCTCGGGACAGTACTAACTATGGCTACACCTTC. This gives the protein CSARDSTNYGYTF.

The sample holds a few counts of this clonotype. The chain combines TRBV11-3 with TRBJ1-2; possibly TRBD1 for D (5 bases). V was cut by 0 bases and J by 4 bases, with 6 bases left in between. The germline V gene has CDR1 SGHNT and CDR2 YENEEA. The CDR3 has 13 amino acids. CDR3 DNA sequence: TGTGCCAGCAGCTTAGACAGGGCCTATGGCTACACCTTC. As protein: CASSLDRAYGYTF. The full variable domain, rest sourced from reference TRBV11-3 and TRBJ1-2, is EAGVVQSPRYKIIEKKQPVAFWCNPISGHNTLYWYLQNLGQGPELLIRYENEEAVDDSQLPKDRFSAERLKGVDSTLKIQPAELGDSAVYLCASSLDRAYGYTFGSGTRLTVV.

V usage is TRBV20-1 and J usage is TRBJ1-2; 7 bases line up with TRBD1. Germline CDR1 DFQATT, CDR2 SNEGSKA (reference sequence). The ends lost 5 bases at V and 6 bases at J; junction bases unmatched: 12. The CDR3 totals 14 residues. The CDR3 here is CSAPAKGGWDGYTF. The DNA of the CDR3 is TGCAGTGCTCCTGCTAAAGGGGGCTGGGATGGCTACACCTTC.

J is TRBJ2-3 and V is TRBV7-3, with 12 bases aligning to TRBD2. V lost 5 bases and J lost 4; bases outside the gene matches: 7. Per the germline V gene, CDR1 is SGHTA and CDR2 is FQGTGA. The CDR3 consists of 16 residues. The CDR3 DNA follows: TGTGCCAGCAGCATCCCCGGGACTAGCGGGCCAGATACGCAGTATTTT. This codes for CASSIPGTSGPDTQYF.

This clonotype came up a few times. The chain uses TRBV20-1 and TRBJ1-6; D call uncertain. Germline CDR1 reads DFQATT; CDR2 reads SNEGSKA (reference sequence). Trimming took off 3 bases at V and 0 bases at J, with 12 bases between the two ends. The CDR3 totals 16 residues. The DNA for the CDR3 is TGCAGTGCTAGGCAGCAGCCGAGCTCCTATAATTCACCCCTCCACTTT. Protein: CSARQQPSSYNSPLHF.

CDR3 DNA: TGTGCCAGCAGTTCCCCCGGACTCCTCGAGCAGTACTTC. It encodes CASSSPGLLEQYF. The chain has TRBV27 and TRBJ2-7; D possibly corresponds to TRBD2 (5 bases). Germline CDR1 MNHEY, CDR2 SMNVEV (reference sequence). The ends were cut back, 4 bases at V and 6 bases at J, with 13 bases in the middle. The CDR3 covers 13 residues.

This chain connects TRBV2 to TRBJ2-5; perhaps TRBD2 as D (6 bases). V lost 6 bases and J lost 1, with 6 bases in between. In germline, CDR1 is SNHLY, CDR2 FYNNEI. CDR3 length: 12 residues. The chain's CDR3 is CASRRGQETQYF. Written as DNA, the CDR3 is TGTGCCAGCAGGCGGGGCCAAGAGACCCAGTACTTC.

The chain employs TRBV19 and TRBJ1-6; 8 nucleotides agree with TRBD1. This CDR3 is 16 amino acids long. The V gene's germline CDR1 is LNHDA and CDR2 SQIVND (reference sequence). The V gene end was trimmed by 5 bases and the J gene end by 8 bases; junction bases not matched to a gene: 11. The CDR3 reads CASSFRTGYDDSPLHF. CDR3 sequence (DNA): TGTGCCAGTAGTTTCCGGACAGGGTACGACGATTCACCCCTCCACTTT.

This clonotype was detected once. The chain links TRBV18 to TRBJ2-2; D is ambiguous. CDR1 is KGHSH, CDR2 LQKENI, per germline. Trimming stripped 5 bases from V and 0 bases from J, with 10 bases between. The CDR3 spans 15 residues. This CDR3 is CASSLGTSNTGELFF. Written as DNA, the CDR3 is TGTGCCAGCTCATTGGGCACTTCGAACACCGGGGAGCTGTTTTTT.

This chain connects TRBV6-1 to TRBJ2-7; D tentatively fits TRBD1 or TRBD2 (6 bases each). V was cut by 6 bases and J by 1 base, with 16 bases left in between. Germline V gene lookup returns CDR1 MNHNS and CDR2 SASEGT. This CDR3 contains 15 residues. The CDR3 coding sequence is TGTGCCAGCAGCAACAGGGACTTGGGATCCTACGAGCAGTACTTC. Protein product: CASSNRDLGSYEQYF.

The chain is built from TRBV7-9 and TRBJ2-2; 7 nucleotides align to TRBD2. CDR1 and CDR2 (germline): SEHNR, FQNEAQ (reference sequence). The J segment lost 5 bases and the V segment lost 6 bases, leaving 6 bases of the junction unmatched. The CDR3 length is 14 residues. Written as DNA, the CDR3 is TGTGCCAGCAGTGGAACGGGGGGAACCGGGGAGCTGTTTTTT. Protein product: CASSGTGGTGELFF.

The J gene is TRBJ2-1, the V gene TRBV7-9; 11 bases fit TRBD2. Per germline, CDR1 SEHNR and CDR2 FQNEAQ (reference sequence). The trim removed 5 bases at V and 7 bases at J, leaving 7 bases unmatched. This CDR3 comprises 15 residues. The CDR3 here is CASSLTGTSGNEQFF. The CDR3, as DNA: TGTGCCAGCAGCCTAACCGGGACTAGCGGAAATGAGCAGTTCTTC.

This sequence joins TRBV20-1 and TRBJ2-2; 9 bases agree with TRBD1. CDR1 and CDR2 from the germline V gene are DFQATT and SNEGSKA (reference sequence). V lost 3 bases, J lost 2 bases, and 4 bases stayed unmatched. CDR3 length equals 15 residues. DNA for the CDR3: TGCAGTGCTAGTGGACAGGGGTATAACACCGGGGAGCTGTTTTTT. It is translated as CSASGQGYNTGELFF.

In this sample, this clonotype turned up a few times. The CDR3 reads CSARPPRGRNEKLFF. CDR3 in DNA: TGCAGTGCTAGACCACCCAGGGGGAGGAATGAAAAACTGTTTTTT. The J gene is TRBJ1-4, the V gene TRBV20-1; TRBD1 aligns across 7 bases. The J segment lost 5 bases and the V segment lost 2 bases, leaving 8 bases of the junction unmatched. Germline loops: CDR1 DFQATT, CDR2 SNEGSKA (reference sequence). This CDR3 spans 15 amino acids.

This clonotype has just a few counts. The genes are TRBV19 and TRBJ1-5; the D gene is possibly TRBD1 (6 bases). The V end lost 4 bases, the J end lost 7 bases, and 14 bases lay between the germline ends. The CDR3 is 14 residues long. Germline V gene lookup returns CDR1 LNHDA and CDR2 SQIVND (reference sequence). The CDR3 region has the DNA TGTGCCAGTAGTAACGGACAGAGAAGCCAGCCCCAGCATTTT. Translating it yields CASSNGQRSQPQHF.

The rearrangement links TRBV7-3 to TRBJ2-5, with D uncertain. The germline V gene encodes CDR1 SGHTA and CDR2 FQGTGA. The CDR3 extends over 16 amino acids. The V and J ends lost 2 bases and 1 base respectively, with 14 bases between them. The CDR3 region is CASSLEPSGGQETQYF. CDR3 bases: TGTGCCAGCAGCTTAGAACCGTCGGGCGGCCAAGAGACCCAGTACTTC.

This clonotype was seen more than once but under ten times. The V and J genes are TRBV27 and TRBJ2-2; D assignment may be TRBD1 or TRBD2 (5 bases each). Per germline, CDR1 MNHEY and CDR2 SMNVEV (reference sequence). With 7 bases removed from V and 5 bases from J, the gap between germline ends came to 17 bases. This CDR3 region has 15 residues. The CDR3 here is CASKIGTLGTGELFF. CDR3 DNA: TGTGCCAGCAAAATCGGGACCCTCGGGACCGGGGAGCTGTTTTTT.

The chain has TRBV30 and TRBJ1-2; TRBD1 matches at 7 bases. Germline V lookup: CDR1 GTSNPN, CDR2 SVGIG (reference sequence). This CDR3 has 14 residues. Losses at the gene ends were 2 bases for V and 4 bases for J; bases not matched to a gene: 7. The CDR3 here is CAWSSGGLGYGYTF. The CDR3 nucleotides are TGTGCCTGGAGTTCAGGGGGGCTAGGCTATGGCTACACCTTC.

This clonotype was seen just once. The V gene is TRBV7-2, the J gene TRBJ2-1, with D unresolved. V was shortened by 3 bases and J by 7 bases, with 13 bases between the two germline ends. This CDR3 contains 14 residues. Germline CDR1 and CDR2: SGHTA and FQGNSA. CDR3 DNA: TGTGCCAGCAGCTTGACGCGCCAAAGGAATGAGCAGTTCTTC. Translated, it gives CASSLTRQRNEQFF.

This clonotype was found a few times. The rearrangement joins TRBV6-1 to TRBJ1-5; perhaps TRBD1 as D (6 bases). Germline V lookup: CDR1 MNHNS, CDR2 SASEGT. Between the trimmed V and J ends, which lost 1 base and 2 bases, there was a span of 15 bases. This CDR3 region has 17 residues. The CDR3 loop is CASSEEGGYRGNQPQHF. DNA of the CDR3: TGTGCCAGCAGTGAAGAAGGGGGGTATAGGGGCAATCAGCCCCAGCATTTT.

V usage is TRBV6-1 and J usage is TRBJ2-7; perhaps D is TRBD1 or TRBD2 (6 bases each). CDR1 and CDR2 from the germline V gene are MNHNS and SASEGT. This CDR3 region has 13 residues. The V and J ends lost 8 bases and 3 bases respectively, with 14 bases between them. DNA of the CDR3: TGTGCCAGCCGGAGGGACACAGACTACGAGCAGTACTTC. It encodes CASRRDTDYEQYF.

This chain links TRBV20-1 with TRBJ1-5, with TRBD1 matching over 10 bases. Germline values: CDR1 DFQATT, CDR2 SNEGSKA (reference sequence). The junction had 11 bases not matched to a gene; V was cut back by 2 bases and J by 7 bases. This CDR3 contains 16 residues. The CDR3 spells CSARSPAGDRGQPQHF. The DNA for the CDR3 is TGCAGTGCTAGATCCCCCGCTGGGGACAGGGGCCAGCCCCAGCATTTT.

The V and J genes are TRBV10-1 and TRBJ1-6, with D unresolved. Germline loops: CDR1 WNHNN, CDR2 SYGVQD (reference sequence). This CDR3 is 14 amino acids long. Trimming shortened V by 3 bases and J by 7 bases, and 10 bases separated the two germline ends. The CDR3 nucleotides read TGCGCCAGCAGTGAAACAAGGGCAAATTCACCCCTCCACTTT. Protein: CASSETRANSPLHF.

The rearrangement uses TRBV25-1 and TRBJ1-5, with D possibly matching TRBD1 (6 bases). In germline, CDR1 is MGHDK, CDR2 SYGVNS. The CDR3 runs 15 residues. V was shortened by 4 bases and J by 11 bases, with 21 bases between the two germline ends. CDR3 protein: CASSGEQGSGGTQHF. The CDR3 region has the DNA TGTGCCAGCAGTGGGGAACAGGGATCCGGGGGTACCCAGCATTTT.

By sample share, this clonotype is medium-sized. The chain has TRBV20-1 and TRBJ1-5; 7 bases agree with TRBD1. CDR1 and CDR2 (germline): DFQATT, SNEGSKA (reference sequence). The CDR3 spans 15 residues. J lost 5 bases, V lost 4 bases, and 11 bases had no gene match. Here the CDR3 DNA reads TGCAGTGCTACCCAGGGGGGGTCTTTGGATCAGCCCCAGCATTTT. Protein product: CSATQGGSLDQPQHF.

V is TRBV9 and J is TRBJ2-5, with 12 nucleotides matching TRBD1. Per germline, CDR1 SGDLS and CDR2 YYNGEE. Trimming removed 0 bases from V and 5 bases from J; junction bases left unmatched: 8. This CDR3 contains 17 residues. The CDR3 nucleotides are TGTGCCAGCAGCGTAGATTTGGGACAGGGGGCGAGGGAGACCCAGTACTTC. Its translation: CASSVDLGQGARETQYF.